These 5 T cell receptor beta chains were sequenced from one sample in a study of T cells in women clearing cervical HPV infection. The repertoire was sequenced with immunoSEQ multiplex PCR; TCRdb's copy has only in-frame clones and lacks some. The repertoire table contains under 50,000 clones. Sequenced input: blood buffy coat. The receptors were gathered from a woman between 18 and 70 years old with a cervical HPV16 infection that either progressed to CIN3+ or cleared (not recorded which).

As for this clone: The sequence runs out 3 residues before the end of the CDR3; the remainder is reconstructed from the germline J gene. This chain connects TRBV2 to TRBJ2-2, with 8 bases that match TRBD1. The ends lost 8 bases at V and 4 bases at J; junction bases unmatched: 3. Looked up from germline, CDR1 is SNHLY and CDR2 is FYNNEI. The CDR3 consists of 13 residues. CDR3: CASDDRGTGELFF. Incomplete CDR3 DNA: TGTGCCAGCGATGACAGGGGCACCGGGGAG.

As for this clone: The observed sequence ends 3 residues before the CDR3 terminus, with the missing tail filled in from the germline J gene. The chain joins TRBV15 to TRBJ1-2; 9 nucleotides agree with TRBD1. Germline CDR1 reads LNHNV; CDR2 reads YYDKDF (reference sequence). CDR3 length: 16 amino acids. V lost 2 bases and J lost 6; bases outside the gene matches: 10. CDR3 protein: CATSRKQGAPMDGYTF. Incomplete CDR3 DNA: TGTGCCACCAGCAGAAAACAGGGGGCGCCGATGGATGGC.

With respect to this clone: The read falls 3 residues short of the CDR3 end, and the missing part is taken from the germline J gene. The chain uses TRBV20-1 and TRBJ2-2, with D perhaps matching TRBD1 (5 bases). Germline V gene data show CDR1 as DFQATT and CDR2 as SNEGSKA (reference sequence). The CDR3 consists of 15 residues. Partial CDR3 DNA: TGCAGTGCTAAAGATCTAACAGGAGAGAATTCACCG. Translating gives CSAKDLTGENSP. The entire CDR3 is CSAKDLTGENSPLFF.

In the case of this clone: The CDR3 is cut off 3 residues early in the read; its end comes from the germline J gene. V usage is TRBV27 and J usage is TRBJ1-4; 8 bases align to TRBD1. V lost 8 bases and J lost 10; bases outside the gene matches: 9. Per germline, CDR1 MNHEY and CDR2 SMNVEV (reference sequence). The CDR3 totals 13 residues. The CDR3 sequence: CASPLAGGRKLFF. Incomplete CDR3 DNA: TGTGCCAGCCCCCTAGCAGGGGGCCGAAAA.

Remarks on this clone: With the read ending 3 residues before the CDR3 end, the germline J gene is used to fill in that end. The chain combines TRBV2 with TRBJ2-3, with 8 bases identical to TRBD1. This CDR3 contains 18 residues. Germline CDR1 and CDR2: SNHLY and FYNNEI. CDR3 protein: CASSGRDRNPTFNQPQYF. CDR3 DNA (partial): TGTGCCAGCAGTGGAAGGGACAGGAACCCCACTTTTAATCAGCCG.